The sequence of this TCR beta chain was determined in a study of blood T cell repertoires in COVID-19. The V end was cut by 0 bases, the J end by 2 bases, with 13 bases between. Germline lookup yields CDR1 SGHRS and CDR2 YFSETQ. The CDR3 is 16 residues long. Some clones are missing from TCRdb's copy, which holds only in-frame ones; the method was immunoSEQ multiplex PCR. The sample has about 59,000 clones; about 80% are singletons. What was sequenced was peripheral blood. The sequence derives from a man between 60 and 75 years old with acute or convalescent COVID-19. The chain uses TRBV5-1 and TRBJ2-3; perhaps TRBD1 as D (6 bases). CDR3 bases: TGCGCCAGCAGCTTGGCCGTAGGACAGAACACAGATACGCAGTATTTT. Protein: CASSLAVGQNTDTQYF.